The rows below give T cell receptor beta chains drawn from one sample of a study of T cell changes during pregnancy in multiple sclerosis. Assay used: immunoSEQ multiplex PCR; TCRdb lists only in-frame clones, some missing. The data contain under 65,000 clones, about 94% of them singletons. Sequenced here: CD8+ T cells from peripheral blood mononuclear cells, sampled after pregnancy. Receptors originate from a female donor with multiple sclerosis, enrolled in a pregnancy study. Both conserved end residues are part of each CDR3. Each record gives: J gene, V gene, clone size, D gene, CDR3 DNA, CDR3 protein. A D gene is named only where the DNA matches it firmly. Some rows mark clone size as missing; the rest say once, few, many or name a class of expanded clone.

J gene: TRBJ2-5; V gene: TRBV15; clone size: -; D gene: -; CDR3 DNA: TGTGCCACCAGTCCCTATACCGGTGAGACCCAGTACTTC; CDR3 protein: CATSPYTGETQYF
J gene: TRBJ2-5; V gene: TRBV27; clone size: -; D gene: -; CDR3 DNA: TGTGCCAGCAGCCCTGCGGGGCGGCAAGAGACCCAGTACTTC; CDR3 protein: CASSPAGRQETQYF
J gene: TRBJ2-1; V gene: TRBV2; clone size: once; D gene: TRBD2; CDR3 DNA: TGTGCCAGCGGGACTAGCAAGAATGAGCAGTTCTTC; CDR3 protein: CASGTSKNEQFF
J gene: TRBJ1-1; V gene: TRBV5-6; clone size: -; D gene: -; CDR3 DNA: TGTGCCAGCAGCTTGTTCCACCAAGAGACTCTGGACACTGAAGCTTTCTTT; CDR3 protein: CASSLFHQETLDTEAFF
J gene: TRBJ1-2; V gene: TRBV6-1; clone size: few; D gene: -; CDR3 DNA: TGTGCCAGCAGTGATTCAGGGTCTGTGTATGGCTACACCTTC; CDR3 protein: CASSDSGSVYGYTF
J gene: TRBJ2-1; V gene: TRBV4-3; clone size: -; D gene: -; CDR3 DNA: TGCGCCAGCAGCCAACTCGACTATCAGAGTGAGCAGTTCTTC; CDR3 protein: CASSQLDYQSEQFF
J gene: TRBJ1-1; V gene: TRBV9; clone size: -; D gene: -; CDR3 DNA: TGTGCCAGCAGCGTCTACGGGGGTTCCACTGAAGCTTTCTTT; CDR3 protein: CASSVYGGSTEAFF
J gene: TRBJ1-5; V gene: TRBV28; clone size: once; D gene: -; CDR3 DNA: TGTGCCAGCAGTTGGACAACTGGGGTGGGCAATCAGCCCCAGCATTTT; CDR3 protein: CASSWTTGVGNQPQHF
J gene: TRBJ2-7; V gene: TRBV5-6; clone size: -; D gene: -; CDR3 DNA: TGTGCCAGCAGCTTGGGGAGCACCTACGAGCAGTACTTC; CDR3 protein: CASSLGSTYEQYF
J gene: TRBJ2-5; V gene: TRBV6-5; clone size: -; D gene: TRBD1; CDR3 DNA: TGTGCCAGCAGTTACGGGACAGGGGGAGAGACCCAGTACTTC; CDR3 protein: CASSYGTGGETQYF
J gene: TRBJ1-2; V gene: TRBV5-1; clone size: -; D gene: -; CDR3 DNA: TGCGCCAGCAGCCTGGACGGGACTAACTATGGCTACACCTTC; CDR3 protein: CASSLDGTNYGYTF
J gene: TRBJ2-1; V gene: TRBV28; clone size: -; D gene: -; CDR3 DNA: TGTGCCGCAAAGGCAGGGGCGGATGAGCAGTTCTTC; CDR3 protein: CAAKAGADEQFF
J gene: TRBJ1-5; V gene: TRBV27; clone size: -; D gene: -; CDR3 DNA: TGTGCCAGCAGTTTGAACAGACAGGTTGGCAATCAGCCCCAGCATTTT; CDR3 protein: CASSLNRQVGNQPQHF
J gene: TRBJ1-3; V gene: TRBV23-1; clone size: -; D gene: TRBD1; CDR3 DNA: TGCGCCAGCAGTCCCCAAACAGACGGACAGGGTAATCGCTTCTCTGGAAACACCATATATTTT; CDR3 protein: CASSPQTDGQGNRFSGNTIYF
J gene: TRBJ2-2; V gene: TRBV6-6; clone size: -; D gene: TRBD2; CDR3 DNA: TGTGCCAGCAGTTACGGCCGGGAGGTTGGCACCGGGGAGCTGTTTTTT; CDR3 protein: CASSYGREVGTGELFF
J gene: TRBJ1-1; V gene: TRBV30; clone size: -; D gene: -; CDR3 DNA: TGTGCCTGGAGTGAGGGGGAGGGCAACACTGAAGCTTTCTTT; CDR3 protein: CAWSEGEGNTEAFF
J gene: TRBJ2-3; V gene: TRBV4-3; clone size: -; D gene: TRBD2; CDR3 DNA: TGCGCCAGCAGCCAACTACTAGGACTAGCGGATTCCACAGATACGCAGTATTTT; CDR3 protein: CASSQLLGLADSTDTQYF
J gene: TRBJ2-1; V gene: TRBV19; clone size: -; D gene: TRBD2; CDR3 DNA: TGTGCCAGTAGCGAAGCTAGCGGGTCTTACAATGAGCAGTTCTTC; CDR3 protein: CASSEASGSYNEQFF
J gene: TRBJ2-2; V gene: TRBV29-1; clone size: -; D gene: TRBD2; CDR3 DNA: TGCAGCGTTCGGACTAGCGGGAGGGACACCGGGGAGCTGTTTTTT; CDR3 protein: CSVRTSGRDTGELFF
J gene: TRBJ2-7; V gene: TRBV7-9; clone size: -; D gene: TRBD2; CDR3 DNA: TGTGCCAGCAGCCTGACTAGCGGGAGGTACCCTTACGAGCAGTACTTC; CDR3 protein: CASSLTSGRYPYEQYF
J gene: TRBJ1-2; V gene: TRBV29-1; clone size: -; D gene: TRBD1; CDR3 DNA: TGCAGCGTTGAAGCCAGGGGGTCTACTAACTATGGCTACACCTTC; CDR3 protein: CSVEARGSTNYGYTF
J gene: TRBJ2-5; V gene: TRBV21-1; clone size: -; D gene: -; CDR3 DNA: TGTGCCAGCAGCAAAGATGCGCCCCCTCAACAAGAGACCCAGTACTTC; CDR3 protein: CASSKDAPPQQETQYF
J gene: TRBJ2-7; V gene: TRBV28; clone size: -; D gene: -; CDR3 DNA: TGTGCCAGCAGTTTCTCCGGGTTTTCCTACGAGCAGTACTTC; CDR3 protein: CASSFSGFSYEQYF
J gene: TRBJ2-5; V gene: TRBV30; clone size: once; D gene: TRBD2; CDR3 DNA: TGTGCCTGGAGCGCCGGGAGGGGGGAGACCCAGTACTTC; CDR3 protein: CAWSAGRGETQYF
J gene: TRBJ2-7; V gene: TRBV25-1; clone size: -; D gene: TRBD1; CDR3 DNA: TGTGCCAGCAGTGTGGACAGGACACACGAGCAGTACTTC; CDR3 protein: CASSVDRTHEQYF
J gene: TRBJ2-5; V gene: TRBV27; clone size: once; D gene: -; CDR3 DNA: TGTGCCAGCAGTCCTAAAGGGGCAGGCTTCCAAGAGACCCAGTACTTC; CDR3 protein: CASSPKGAGFQETQYF
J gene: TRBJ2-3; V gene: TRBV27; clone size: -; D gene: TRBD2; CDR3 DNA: TGTGCCAGCAGTTTAAAGTGGGAGGGGGATACGCAGTATTTT; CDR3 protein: CASSLKWEGDTQYF
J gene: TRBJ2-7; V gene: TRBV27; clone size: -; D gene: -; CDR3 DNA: TGTGCCAGCTCAATTACGGGGGGCAGGGAGCAGTACTTC; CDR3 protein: CASSITGGREQYF
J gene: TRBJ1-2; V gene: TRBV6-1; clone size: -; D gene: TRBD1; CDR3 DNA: TGTGCCAGCAGTGTAGGGGCATCCCGGGACAGCAGGAATGGCTACACCTTC; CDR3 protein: CASSVGASRDSRNGYTF
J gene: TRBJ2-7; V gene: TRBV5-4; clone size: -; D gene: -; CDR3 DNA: TGTGCCAGCAGCATCGACAGCCCCTACGAGCAGTACTTC; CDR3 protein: CASSIDSPYEQYF
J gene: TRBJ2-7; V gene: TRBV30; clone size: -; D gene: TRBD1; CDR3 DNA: TGTGCCTGGATAGACAGGGGGCGGTCCTACGAGCAGTACTTC; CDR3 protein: CAWIDRGRSYEQYF
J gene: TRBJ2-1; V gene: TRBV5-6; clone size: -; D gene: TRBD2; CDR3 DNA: TGTGCCAGCAGCGGGGGACTAGCGGCGTTCAATGAGCAGTTCTTC; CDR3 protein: CASSGGLAAFNEQFF
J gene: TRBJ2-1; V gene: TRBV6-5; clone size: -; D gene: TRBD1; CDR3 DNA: TGTGCCAGCAGTTACTCGGGACAGATAAATGAGCAGTTCTTC; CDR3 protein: CASSYSGQINEQFF
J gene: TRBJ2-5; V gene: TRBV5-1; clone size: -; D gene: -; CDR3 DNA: TGCGCCAGCAGCCCGACGAGTTTGGACTTGTGGCGGGAGACCCAGTACTTC; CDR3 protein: CASSPTSLDLWRETQYF
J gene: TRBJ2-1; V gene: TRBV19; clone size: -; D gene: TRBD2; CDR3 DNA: TGTGCCAGTAGTATCCCTAGCGGTGGGTACAATGAGCAGTTCTTC; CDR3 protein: CASSIPSGGYNEQFF
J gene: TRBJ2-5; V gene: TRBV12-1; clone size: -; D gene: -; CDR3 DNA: TGTGCCAGCAGCTTGGGACAGGGGGGGCTCCAAGAGACCCAGTACTTC; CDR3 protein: CASSLGQGGLQETQYF
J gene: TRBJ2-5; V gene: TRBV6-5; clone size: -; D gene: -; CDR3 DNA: TGTGCCAGCAGTTACCTGATAGGGGGGGAGGAGACCCAGTACTTC; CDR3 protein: CASSYLIGGEETQYF
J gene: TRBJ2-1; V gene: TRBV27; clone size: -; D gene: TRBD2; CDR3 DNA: TGTGCCAGCTCGAGAATCGCGGGGGCCTACAATGAGCAGTTCTTC; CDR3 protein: CASSRIAGAYNEQFF
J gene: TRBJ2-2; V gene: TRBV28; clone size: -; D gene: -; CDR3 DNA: TGTGCCAGCAGTCAGGACAAAGCGAACACCGGGGAGCTGTTTTTT; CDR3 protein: CASSQDKANTGELFF
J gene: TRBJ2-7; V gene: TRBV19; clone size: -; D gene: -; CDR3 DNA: TGTGCCAGTAGTATGGAGGGGTACGAGCAGTACTTC; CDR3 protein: CASSMEGYEQYF
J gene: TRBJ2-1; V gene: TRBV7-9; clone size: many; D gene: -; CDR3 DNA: TGTGCCAGCAGCCCCGCTGTGGGAGGGGGCAATGAGCAGTTCTTC; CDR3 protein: CASSPAVGGGNEQFF
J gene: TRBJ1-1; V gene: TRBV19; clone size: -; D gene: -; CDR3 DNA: TGTGCCAGTAGTCCGAGACTTGAAGCTTTCTTT; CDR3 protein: CASSPRLEAFF
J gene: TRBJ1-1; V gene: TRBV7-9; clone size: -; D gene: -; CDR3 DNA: TGTGCCAGCGGGGAGGGTGTCACTGAAGCTTTCTTT; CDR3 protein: CASGEGVTEAFF
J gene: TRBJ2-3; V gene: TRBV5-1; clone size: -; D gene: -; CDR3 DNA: TGCGCCAGCAGCCGCGGGATTACCGGGACAGATACGCAGTATTTT; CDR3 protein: CASSRGITGTDTQYF
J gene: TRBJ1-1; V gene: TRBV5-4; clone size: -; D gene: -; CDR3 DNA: TGTGCCAGCAGCTTGGAACGGAGGAACACTGAAGCTTTCTTT; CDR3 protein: CASSLERRNTEAFF
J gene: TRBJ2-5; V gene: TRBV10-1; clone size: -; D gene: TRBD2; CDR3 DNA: TGCGCCAGCAGAGAATCCGGGACTAGTGGTCCCCAGTACTTC; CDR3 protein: CASRESGTSGPQYF
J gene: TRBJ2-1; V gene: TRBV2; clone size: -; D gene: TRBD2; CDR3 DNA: TGTGCCAGCAGTGACGGGGTAGCGGGAGGGAATGAGCAGTTCTTC; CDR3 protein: CASSDGVAGGNEQFF
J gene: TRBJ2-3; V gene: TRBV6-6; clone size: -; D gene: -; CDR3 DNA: TGTGCCAGCAGTTTCACGACAGGATTCACAGATACGCAGTATTTT; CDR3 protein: CASSFTTGFTDTQYF
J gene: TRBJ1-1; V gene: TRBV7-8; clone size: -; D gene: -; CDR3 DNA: TGTGCCAGCAGCCCGACGTATTTGAGCGGCACTGAAGCTTTCTTT; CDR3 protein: CASSPTYLSGTEAFF
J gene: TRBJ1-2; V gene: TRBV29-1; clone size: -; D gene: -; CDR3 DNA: TGCAGCGTTGTTTTTACAGGCACGGTGGGGTCCTATGGCTACACCTTC; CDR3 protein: CSVVFTGTVGSYGYTF